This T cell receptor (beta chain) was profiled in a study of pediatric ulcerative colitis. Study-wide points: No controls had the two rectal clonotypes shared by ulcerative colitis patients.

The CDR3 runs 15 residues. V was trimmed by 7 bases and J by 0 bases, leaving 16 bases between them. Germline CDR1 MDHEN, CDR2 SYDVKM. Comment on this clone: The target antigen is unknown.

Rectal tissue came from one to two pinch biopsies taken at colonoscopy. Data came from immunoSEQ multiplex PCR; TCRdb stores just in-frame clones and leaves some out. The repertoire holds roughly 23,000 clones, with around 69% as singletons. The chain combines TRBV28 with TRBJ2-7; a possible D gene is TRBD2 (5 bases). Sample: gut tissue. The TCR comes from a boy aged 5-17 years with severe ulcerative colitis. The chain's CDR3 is CASTTIGESSYEQYF. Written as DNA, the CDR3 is TGTGCCAGCACCACGATCGGGGAGAGCTCCTACGAGCAGTACTTC.